This T cell receptor (beta chain) was sequenced during a study of T cells in Graves' hyperthyroidism and ophthalmopathy. This CDR3 region has 12 residues. In germline, CDR1 is WNHNN, CDR2 SYGVQD (reference sequence). Trimming shortened V by 8 bases and J by 7 bases, and 11 bases separated the two germline ends. Stable Graves' hyperthyroidism meant no ophthalmopathy progression within 18 months. TCR beta CDR3 sequences were amplified from RNA transcripts. The primer set for the first-round RT-PCR of the TCR CDR3 was HTBI. TCRdb independently ran MiXCR on the multiplex PCR reads; one entry per CDR3 protein. The sample includes about 520,000 distinct CDR3 sequences, roughly 20% of them seen just once. Of note for this clonotype: The antigen remains unidentified.

General observations from the study: Ophthalmopathy, as predicted by the model, came a median roughly 6.5 months after the prediction. Most clonotypes expanded in thyroid above 0.001 were likewise present in blood.

Sequenced sample: blood. The sequence was obtained from a man younger than 35 with Graves' hyperthyroidism. This rearrangement joins TRBV10-1 to TRBJ2-2; TRBD1 or TRBD2 may be the D gene (5 bases each). The CDR3 coding sequence is TGCGCCAGCTCCCGGGGCTTCGGGGAGCTGTTTTTT. As protein: CASSRGFGELFF.